A single TCR beta chain is shown here with its context. Antigen unknown. The data stem from a study of shared clonotypes between healthy human individuals. Regarding the study as a whole: Represented diversity, genetic and exposure-history alike, was limited by few donors. Naive subsets typically showed greater estimated richness than memory subsets.

Using immunoSEQ multiplex PCR, the repertoire was profiled, and TCRdb retains in-frame clones only, with some absent. The data hold 780,000 or so clones, with approximately 72% observed a single time. Input material: memory CD4+ T cells sorted from blood. The subset is: CD45RA-negative fraction. This sequence originates from a woman in her twenties or thirties in good health.

Here the CDR3 reads CASSGQGGFYEQYF. The CDR3 DNA follows: TGTGCCAGTAGTGGACAGGGTGGGTTCTACGAGCAGTACTTC. The chain joins TRBV19 to TRBJ2-7; 8 bases are a match to TRBD1. Germline trimming cut 5 bases from V and 3 bases from J; bases unmatched to any gene: 6. The CDR3 totals 14 residues. Looked up from germline, CDR1 is LNHDA and CDR2 is SQIVND (reference sequence).